This T cell receptor (beta chain) emerged from a study of cytomegalovirus exposure and HLA in healthy donors. Study at large: An early release of data contained about 85 million unique TCRs, which came from HLA-typed donors. Study conclusions and caveats: A later analysis linked around 15,000 TCR beta sequences to HLA alleles at 0.05 false discovery rate. For TCR beta chains, V- and J-gene trimming was later linked to a missense DCLRE1C variant.

V lost 4 bases to trimming and J lost 3 bases; unmatched junction nucleotides: 5. The CDR3 runs 15 residues. CDR1 is KGHSH, CDR2 LQKENI, per germline. Primers included in the PCR were 60 Vbeta and 13 Jbeta primers. Data came from immunoSEQ multiplex PCR; TCRdb stores just in-frame clones and leaves some out. Of over 150,000 clones listed, roughly 79% are singletons. With regard to this clone: The antigen is not known.

Material for sequencing was PBMCs. The chain is built from TRBV18 and TRBJ1-2, with TRBD1 matching over 10 bases. The source is a woman between 50 and 59 years old in good health and CMV-seronegative. In DNA form, the CDR3 reads TGTGCCAGCTCACGGGGGACAGGGGAGGACTATGGCTACACCTTC. The encoded protein is CASSRGTGEDYGYTF.